The rows below give T cell receptor beta chains drawn from one sample of a study of CD8+ T cells in alopecia areata. This table comes from immunoSEQ multiplex PCR, and its TCRdb copy is limited to in-frame clones, with some not included. The data contain 150,000 to 200,000 clones, more than 55% of them singletons. Sequencing used CD4+ T cells sorted from blood, obtained around week 50, from a patient treated with tofacitinib. The origin of the receptors is a human donor with alopecia areata. CDR3s leave out the opening cysteine and the closing phenylalanine or tryptophan. The order of the fields is CDR3 protein, J gene, V gene.

CDR3 protein: ASSGQGALGYT
J gene: TRBJ1-2
V gene: TRBV2

CDR3 protein: ASSLLGIDYEQY
J gene: TRBJ2-7
V gene: TRBV5-1

CDR3 protein: ASSIEGKLRWGNGYT
J gene: TRBJ1-2
V gene: TRBV19

CDR3 protein: ASRSGQVNEKLF
J gene: TRBJ1-4
V gene: TRBV6-5

CDR3 protein: ASSYQQGLNTEAF
J gene: TRBJ1-1
V gene: TRBV5-1

CDR3 protein: ASSLGQGNTEAF
J gene: TRBJ1-1
V gene: TRBV7-9

CDR3 protein: ASSLAHGDGSYEQY
J gene: TRBJ2-7
V gene: TRBV5-1

CDR3 protein: ASSSSQYTEAF
J gene: TRBJ1-1
V gene: TRBV7-2

CDR3 protein: ASIRGLRETQY
J gene: TRBJ2-5
V gene: TRBV2

CDR3 protein: ASRTAPNQPQH
J gene: TRBJ1-5
V gene: TRBV6-1

CDR3 protein: ASSELTGGDTQY
J gene: TRBJ2-3
V gene: TRBV25-1

CDR3 protein: ASSLPGTGKETQY
J gene: TRBJ2-5
V gene: TRBV5-4

CDR3 protein: ASSPADRPNQPQH
J gene: TRBJ1-5
V gene: TRBV7-6

CDR3 protein: ASSLAVGGRGYT
J gene: TRBJ1-2
V gene: TRBV5-6

CDR3 protein: ASSDAGYNSPLH
J gene: TRBJ1-6
V gene: TRBV2

CDR3 protein: ASSQDAGVKGYT
J gene: TRBJ1-2
V gene: TRBV4-3

CDR3 protein: ASSITGSQDTQY
J gene: TRBJ2-3
V gene: TRBV11-1

CDR3 protein: ASSEWGDGYT
J gene: TRBJ1-2
V gene: TRBV6-1

CDR3 protein: SARGLRDTEAF
J gene: TRBJ1-1
V gene: TRBV29-1

CDR3 protein: ASSTVQGSEQY
J gene: TRBJ2-7
V gene: TRBV5-1

CDR3 protein: ASSYRVYQPQH
J gene: TRBJ1-5
V gene: TRBV6-5

CDR3 protein: AWSSGQRYGYT
J gene: TRBJ1-2
V gene: TRBV30

CDR3 protein: SVAQETQY
J gene: TRBJ2-5
V gene: TRBV29-1

CDR3 protein: ASSLRQGIEEKLF
J gene: TRBJ1-4
V gene: TRBV25-1

CDR3 protein: ASSPGPMNTEAF
J gene: TRBJ1-1
V gene: TRBV28

CDR3 protein: ASSLVDRGQSTNEKLF
J gene: TRBJ1-4
V gene: TRBV7-7

CDR3 protein: ASSSLSYEQY
J gene: TRBJ2-7
V gene: TRBV7-2

CDR3 protein: ASGMKLNTGELF
J gene: TRBJ2-2
V gene: TRBV5-1

CDR3 protein: ASSPGTGRSGLF
J gene: TRBJ1-4
V gene: TRBV14

CDR3 protein: ASSSGGGPANTGELF
J gene: TRBJ2-2
V gene: TRBV7-8

CDR3 protein: ASSAGPLTEAF
J gene: TRBJ1-1
V gene: TRBV25-1

CDR3 protein: SVFRPGGPQY
J gene: TRBJ2-4
V gene: TRBV29-1

CDR3 protein: ASSPRPGTVKETQY
J gene: TRBJ2-5
V gene: TRBV9

CDR3 protein: SVQGTAYGYT
J gene: TRBJ1-2
V gene: TRBV29-1

CDR3 protein: SVVGNGGNEQF
J gene: TRBJ2-1
V gene: TRBV29-1

CDR3 protein: ASSLVVGSYTDTQY
J gene: TRBJ2-3
V gene: TRBV5-6

CDR3 protein: ASSSKGAQITEAF
J gene: TRBJ1-1
V gene: TRBV7-2

CDR3 protein: SVGEGAPYEQY
J gene: TRBJ2-7
V gene: TRBV29-1

CDR3 protein: ASTGTVGEKLF
J gene: TRBJ1-4
V gene: TRBV25-1